This T cell receptor beta chain was sequenced for a study of breast tumors, draining lymph nodes, adjacent tissues. Breast cancer patients provided tissue from their axillary draining lymph nodes. This clonotype was seen many times. What it recognizes is unknown. Study-level findings and limits: Tumors had less TCR diversity than lymph nodes, more than nontumor tissue. The data were judged consistent with most tumor T cells coming from lymph node and expanding in tumor. Tumor T cell lymph node origin was a supported hypothesis, not proven.

MiXCR was run by TCRdb on the multiplex PCR reads, yielding one entry per CDR3 protein. The data hold about 200,000 distinct CDR3 sequences, with less than 45% observed a single time. The CDR3 consists of 12 residues. With 4 bases removed from V and 7 bases from J, the gap between germline ends came to 8 bases. The germline CDR1 and CDR2 sequences are LNHDA and SQIVND (reference sequence). This receptor was identified in a female donor with breast cancer. Some clones in this sample may be carry-over from other donors' samples. The material sequenced was axillary lymph node tissue. This chain joins TRBV19 and TRBJ1-5, with a weak D call TRBD1 (5 bases). Here the CDR3 reads CASSKGRQPQHF. For the CDR3, the DNA is TGTGCCAGTAGTAAGGGGAGACAGCCCCAGCATTTT.